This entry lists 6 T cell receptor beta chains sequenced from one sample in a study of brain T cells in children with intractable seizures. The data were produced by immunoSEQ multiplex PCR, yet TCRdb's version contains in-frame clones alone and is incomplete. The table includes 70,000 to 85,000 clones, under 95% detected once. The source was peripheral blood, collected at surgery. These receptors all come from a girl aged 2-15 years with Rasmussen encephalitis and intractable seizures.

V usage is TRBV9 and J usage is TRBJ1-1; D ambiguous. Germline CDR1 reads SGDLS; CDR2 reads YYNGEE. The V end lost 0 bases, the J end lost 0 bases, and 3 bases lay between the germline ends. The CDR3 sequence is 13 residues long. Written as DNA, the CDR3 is TGTGCCAGCAGCGTAGCGGTGAACACTGAAGCTTTCTTT. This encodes CASSVAVNTEAFF.

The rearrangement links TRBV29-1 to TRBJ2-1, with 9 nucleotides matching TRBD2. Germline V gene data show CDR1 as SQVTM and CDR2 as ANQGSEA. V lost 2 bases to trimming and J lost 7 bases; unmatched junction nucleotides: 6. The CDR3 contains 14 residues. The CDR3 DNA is TGCAGCGTTGAACTAGCGGGAACGTATAATGAGCAGTTCTTC. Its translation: CSVELAGTYNEQFF.

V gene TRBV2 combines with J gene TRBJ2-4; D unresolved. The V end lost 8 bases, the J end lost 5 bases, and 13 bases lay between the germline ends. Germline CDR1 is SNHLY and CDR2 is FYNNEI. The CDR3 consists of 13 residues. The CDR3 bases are TGTGCCAGCGTAGGCGCTCGACAAAACATTCAGTACTTC. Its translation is CASVGARQNIQYF.

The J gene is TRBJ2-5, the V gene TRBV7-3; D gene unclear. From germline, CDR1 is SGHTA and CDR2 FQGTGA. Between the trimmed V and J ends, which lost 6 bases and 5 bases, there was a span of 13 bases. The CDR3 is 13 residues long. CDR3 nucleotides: TGTGCCAGCAGTAGGACCCTCGGGGAGACCCAGTACTTC. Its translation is CASSRTLGETQYF.

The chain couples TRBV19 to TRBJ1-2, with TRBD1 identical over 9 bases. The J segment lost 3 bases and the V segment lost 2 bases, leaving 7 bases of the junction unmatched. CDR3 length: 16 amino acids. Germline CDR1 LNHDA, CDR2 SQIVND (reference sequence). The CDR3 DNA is TGTGCCAGTAGTATAACCCCGCGGACAGGGGACTATGGCTACACCTTC. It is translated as CASSITPRTGDYGYTF.

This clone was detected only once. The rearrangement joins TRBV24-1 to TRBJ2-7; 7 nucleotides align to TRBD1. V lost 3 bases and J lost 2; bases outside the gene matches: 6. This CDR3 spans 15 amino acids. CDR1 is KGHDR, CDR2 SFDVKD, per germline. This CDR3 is CATSDTGTDPYEQYF. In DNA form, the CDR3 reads TGTGCCACCAGTGATACCGGGACAGACCCCTACGAGCAGTACTTC.